The clone carrying this T cell receptor (beta chain) was seen a few times. Its specificity is not known. The V gene's germline CDR1 is SGHVT and CDR2 SQSDAQ. CDR3 length: 14 amino acids. TCRdb ran MiXCR on the reads and lists one entry per CDR3 protein. The table has roughly 500,000 distinct CDR3 sequences, roughly 42% seen once. The record originates from a study of T cell repertoires in cytomegalovirus infection. Across the study: Selection of CMV epitopes for the study included recently identified HLA-C-restricted and well-studied HLA-B-restricted ones. TCR beta signatures that were public indicated CMV infection and matching HLA type.

Notes on the study in general: HLA-C-restricted CMV clonotypes gave the most frequent clonotype in two of eight donors. Adding up the frequency of public TCR beta families identified people who carried CMV plus the relevant HLA.

The sequencing used cultured PBMCs, collected from culture after CMV antigen stimulation. This sequence originates from a human donor in good health (CMV status not recorded). Some clones in this sample may be carry-over from other donors' samples. This chain joins TRBV7-4 and TRBJ2-3, with D possibly being TRBD2 (5 bases). The DNA for the CDR3 is TGTGTGGGAAGGAAGGCTAGCCGCACAGATACGCAGTATTTT. Protein product: CVGRKASRTDTQYF.